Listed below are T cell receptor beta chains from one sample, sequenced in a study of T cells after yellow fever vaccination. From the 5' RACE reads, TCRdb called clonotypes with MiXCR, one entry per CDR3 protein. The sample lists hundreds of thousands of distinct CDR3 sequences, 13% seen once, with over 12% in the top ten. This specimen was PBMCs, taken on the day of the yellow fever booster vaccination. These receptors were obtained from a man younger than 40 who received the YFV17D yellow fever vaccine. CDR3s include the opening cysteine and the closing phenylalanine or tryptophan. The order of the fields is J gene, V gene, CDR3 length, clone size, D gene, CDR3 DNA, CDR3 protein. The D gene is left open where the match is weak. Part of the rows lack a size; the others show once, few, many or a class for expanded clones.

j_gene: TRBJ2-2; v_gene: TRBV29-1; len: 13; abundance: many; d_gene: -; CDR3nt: TGCAGCGTTGACAGGGGTCGCACCGGGGAGCTGTTTTTT; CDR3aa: CSVDRGRTGELFF
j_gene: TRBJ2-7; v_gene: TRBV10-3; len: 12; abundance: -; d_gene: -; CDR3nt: TGTGCCACTAGGGGGTCCTCCTACGAGCAGTACTTC; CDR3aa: CATRGSSYEQYF
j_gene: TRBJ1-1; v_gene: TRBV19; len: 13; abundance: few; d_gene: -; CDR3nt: TGTGCCAGTAGTATAGACGCCCCGGGGGAGGCTTTCTTT; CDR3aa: CASSIDAPGEAFF
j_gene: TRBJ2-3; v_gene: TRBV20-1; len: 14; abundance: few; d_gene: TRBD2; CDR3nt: TGCAGTGCAAATAGCGGGAGGGCCACAGATACGCAGTATTTT; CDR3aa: CSANSGRATDTQYF
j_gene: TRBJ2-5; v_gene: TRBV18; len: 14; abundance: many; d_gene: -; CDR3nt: TGTGCCAGCTCACGGGGGTTGGACCAAGAGACCCAGTACTTC; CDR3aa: CASSRGLDQETQYF
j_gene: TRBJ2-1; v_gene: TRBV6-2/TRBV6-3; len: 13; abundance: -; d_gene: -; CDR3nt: TGTGCCAGCAGTTACCCCAACGCCGGTGAGCAGTTCTTC; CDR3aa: CASSYPNAGEQFF
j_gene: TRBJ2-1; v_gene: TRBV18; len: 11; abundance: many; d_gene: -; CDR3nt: TGTGCCAGCAGCCGAGGAAATGAGCAGTTCTTC; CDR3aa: CASSRGNEQFF
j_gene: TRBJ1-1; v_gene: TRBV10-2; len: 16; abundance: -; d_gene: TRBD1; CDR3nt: TGCGCCAGCAGTTCTGAACAACCGGGACAGGGAACTGAAGCTTTCTTT; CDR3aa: CASSSEQPGQGTEAFF
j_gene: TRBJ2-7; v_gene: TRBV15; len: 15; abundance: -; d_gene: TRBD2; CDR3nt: TGTGCCACCAGCAGTACTAGCGGGAGGGCCTACGAGCAGTACTTC; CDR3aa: CATSSTSGRAYEQYF
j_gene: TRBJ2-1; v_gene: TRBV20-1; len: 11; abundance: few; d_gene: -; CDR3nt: TGCAGTGGGGCAAATCGGGGGGAGCAGTTCTTC; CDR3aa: CSGANRGEQFF
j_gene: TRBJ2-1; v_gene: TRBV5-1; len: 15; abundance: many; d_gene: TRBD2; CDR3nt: TGCGCCAGCAGGACAAGCGGGACCGGATACAATGAGCAGTTCTTC; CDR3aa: CASRTSGTGYNEQFF
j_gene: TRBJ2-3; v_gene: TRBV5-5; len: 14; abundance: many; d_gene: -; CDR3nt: TGTGCCAGCAGCAGAGGATTCAACACAGATACGCAGTATTTT; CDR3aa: CASSRGFNTDTQYF